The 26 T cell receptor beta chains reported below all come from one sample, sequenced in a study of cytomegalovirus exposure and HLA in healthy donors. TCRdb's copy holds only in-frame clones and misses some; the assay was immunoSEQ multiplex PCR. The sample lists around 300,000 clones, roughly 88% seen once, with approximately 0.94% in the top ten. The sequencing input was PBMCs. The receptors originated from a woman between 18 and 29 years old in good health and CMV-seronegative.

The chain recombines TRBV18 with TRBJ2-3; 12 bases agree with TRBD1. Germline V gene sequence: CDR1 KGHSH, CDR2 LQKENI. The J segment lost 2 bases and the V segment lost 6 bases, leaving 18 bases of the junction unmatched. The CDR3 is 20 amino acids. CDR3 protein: CASSFFAKAGQGANTDTQYF. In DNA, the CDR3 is TGTGCCAGCTCGTTTTTCGCAAAGGCGGGACAGGGGGCCAACACAGATACGCAGTATTTT.

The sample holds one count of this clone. The CDR3 is CASSGGRMNTEAFF. The CDR3 bases are TGTGCCAGCAGCGGAGGACGGATGAACACTGAAGCTTTCTTT. This chain links TRBV13 with TRBJ1-1; no reliable D call. CDR1 PRHDT and CDR2 FYEKMQ come from the germline V gene (reference sequence). V lost 5 bases and J 0 bases, leaving 10 bases between the germline ends. CDR3 size: 14 residues.

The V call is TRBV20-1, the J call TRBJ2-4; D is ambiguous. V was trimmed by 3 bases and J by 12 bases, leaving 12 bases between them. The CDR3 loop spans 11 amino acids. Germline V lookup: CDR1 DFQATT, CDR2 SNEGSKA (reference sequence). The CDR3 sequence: CSASRAVDQYF. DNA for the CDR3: TGCAGTGCTAGTCGCGCTGTCGATCAGTACTTC.

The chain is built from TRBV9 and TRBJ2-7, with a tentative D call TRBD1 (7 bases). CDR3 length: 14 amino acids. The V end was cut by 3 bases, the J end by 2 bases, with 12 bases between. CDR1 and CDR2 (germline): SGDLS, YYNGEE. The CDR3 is CASSAAGQPYEQYF. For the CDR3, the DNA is TGTGCCAGCAGCGCCGCGGGACAGCCCTACGAGCAGTACTTC.

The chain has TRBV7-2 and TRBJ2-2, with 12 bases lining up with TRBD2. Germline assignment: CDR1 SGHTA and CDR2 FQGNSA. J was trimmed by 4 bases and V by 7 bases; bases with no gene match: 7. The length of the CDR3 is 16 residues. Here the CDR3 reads CASIMTTSGGTGELFF. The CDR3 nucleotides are TGTGCCAGCATCATGACGACTAGCGGGGGCACCGGGGAGCTGTTTTTT.

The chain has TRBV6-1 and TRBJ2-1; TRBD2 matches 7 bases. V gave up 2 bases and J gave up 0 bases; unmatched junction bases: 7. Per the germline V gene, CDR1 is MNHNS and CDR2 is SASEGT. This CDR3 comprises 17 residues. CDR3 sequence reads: CASSEYRGGSSYNEQFF. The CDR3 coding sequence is TGTGCCAGCAGTGAATATAGGGGAGGGTCCTCCTACAATGAGCAGTTCTTC.

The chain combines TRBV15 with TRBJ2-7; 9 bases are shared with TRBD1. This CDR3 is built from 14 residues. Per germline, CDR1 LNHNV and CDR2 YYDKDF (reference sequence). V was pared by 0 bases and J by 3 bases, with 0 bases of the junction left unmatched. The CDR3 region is CATSREGQGYEQYF. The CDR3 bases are TGTGCCACCAGCAGAGAGGGACAGGGCTACGAGCAGTACTTC.

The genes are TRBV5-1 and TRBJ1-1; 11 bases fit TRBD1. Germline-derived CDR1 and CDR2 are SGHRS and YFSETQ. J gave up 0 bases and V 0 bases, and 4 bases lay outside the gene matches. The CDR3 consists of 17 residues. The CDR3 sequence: CASSLGDRGYMNTEAFF. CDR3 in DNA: TGCGCCAGCAGCTTGGGGGACAGGGGGTATATGAACACTGAAGCTTTCTTT.

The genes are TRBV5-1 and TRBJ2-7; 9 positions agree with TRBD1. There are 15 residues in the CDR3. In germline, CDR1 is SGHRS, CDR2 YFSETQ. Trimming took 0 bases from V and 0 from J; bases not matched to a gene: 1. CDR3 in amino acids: CASSLGDRASYEQYF. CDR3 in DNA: TGCGCCAGCAGCTTGGGGGACAGGGCCTCCTACGAGCAGTACTTC.

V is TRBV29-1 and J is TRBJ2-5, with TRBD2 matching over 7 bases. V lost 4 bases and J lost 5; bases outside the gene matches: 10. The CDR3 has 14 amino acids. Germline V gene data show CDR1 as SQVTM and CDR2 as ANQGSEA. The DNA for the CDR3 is TGCAGCGTTGGGGCCCTAGCGGCATTGGAGACCCAGTACTTC. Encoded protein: CSVGALAALETQYF.

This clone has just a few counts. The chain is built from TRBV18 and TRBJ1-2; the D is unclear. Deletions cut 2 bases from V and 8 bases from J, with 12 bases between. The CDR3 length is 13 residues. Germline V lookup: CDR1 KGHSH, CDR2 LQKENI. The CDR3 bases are TGTGCCAGCTCACCAAACAGTCTGGAAGGCTACACCTTC. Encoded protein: CASSPNSLEGYTF.

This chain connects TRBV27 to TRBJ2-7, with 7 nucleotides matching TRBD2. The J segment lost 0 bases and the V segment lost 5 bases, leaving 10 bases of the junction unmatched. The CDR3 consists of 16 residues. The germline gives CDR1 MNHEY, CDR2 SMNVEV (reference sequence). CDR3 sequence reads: CASSVRLARSSYEQYF. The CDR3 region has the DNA TGTGCCAGCAGTGTCCGACTAGCAAGAAGCTCCTACGAGCAGTACTTC.

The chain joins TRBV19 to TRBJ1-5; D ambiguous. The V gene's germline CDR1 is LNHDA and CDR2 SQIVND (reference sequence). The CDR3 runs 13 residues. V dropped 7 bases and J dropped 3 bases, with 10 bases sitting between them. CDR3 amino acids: CASTGGDNQPQHF. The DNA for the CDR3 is TGTGCCAGTACGGGCGGGGACAATCAGCCCCAGCATTTT. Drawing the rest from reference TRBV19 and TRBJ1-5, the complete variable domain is DGGITQSPKYLFRKEGQNVTLSCEQNLNHDAMYWYRQDPGQGLRLIYYSQIVNDFQKGDIAEGYSVSREKKESFPLTVTSAQKNPTAFYLCASTGGDNQPQHFGDGTRLSIL.

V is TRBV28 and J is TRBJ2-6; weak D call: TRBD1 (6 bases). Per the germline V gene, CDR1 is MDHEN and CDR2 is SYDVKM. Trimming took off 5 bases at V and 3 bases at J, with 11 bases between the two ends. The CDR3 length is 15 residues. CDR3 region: CASSDRFGGANVLTF. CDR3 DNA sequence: TGTGCCAGCAGTGACAGGTTCGGTGGGGCCAACGTCCTGACTTTC.

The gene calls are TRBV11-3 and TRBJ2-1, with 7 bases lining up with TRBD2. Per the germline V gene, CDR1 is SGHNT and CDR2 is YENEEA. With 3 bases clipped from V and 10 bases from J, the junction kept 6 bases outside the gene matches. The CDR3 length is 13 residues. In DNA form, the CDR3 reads TGTGCCAGCAGCTTGGCGGGAGCTGGCGAGCAGTTCTTC. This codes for CASSLAGAGEQFF.

The CDR3 region has the DNA TGTGCCAGCAGTTTCCGAACTACCCTTATTTCCTACGAGCAGTACTTC. The encoded protein is CASSFRTTLISYEQYF. J is TRBJ2-7 and V is TRBV28; D is unclear. CDR1 MDHEN and CDR2 SYDVKM come from the germline V gene. The CDR3 loop spans 16 amino acids. Trimming stripped 3 bases from V and 1 base from J, with 16 bases between.

The CDR3 nucleotides read TGTGCCAGCAGCGTAGGACTAGCGGGTAAATTCGAGCAGTACTTC. Its protein is CASSVGLAGKFEQYF. The chain joins TRBV9 to TRBJ2-7, with 10 bases fitting TRBD2. V lost 0 bases to trimming and J lost 6 bases; unmatched junction nucleotides: 6. This CDR3 has 15 amino acids. Germline CDR1 and CDR2: SGDLS and YYNGEE.

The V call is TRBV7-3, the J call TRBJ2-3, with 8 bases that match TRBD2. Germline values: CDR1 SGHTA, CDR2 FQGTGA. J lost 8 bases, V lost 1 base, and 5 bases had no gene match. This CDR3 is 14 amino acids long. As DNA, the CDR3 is TGTGCCAGCAGCTTAAAGGCGGGAGGTGGTACGCAGTATTTT. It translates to CASSLKAGGGTQYF.

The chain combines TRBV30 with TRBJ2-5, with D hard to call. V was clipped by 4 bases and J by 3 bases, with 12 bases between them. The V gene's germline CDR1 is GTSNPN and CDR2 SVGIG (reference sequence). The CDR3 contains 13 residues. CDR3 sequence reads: CAWTRWFEETQYF. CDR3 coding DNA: TGTGCCTGGACACGGTGGTTTGAAGAGACCCAGTACTTC.

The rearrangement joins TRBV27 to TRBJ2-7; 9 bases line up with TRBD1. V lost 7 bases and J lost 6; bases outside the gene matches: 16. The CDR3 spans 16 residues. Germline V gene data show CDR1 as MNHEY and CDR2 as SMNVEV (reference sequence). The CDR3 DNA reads TGTGCCAGCAAGGGTGGCCTCGGGACAGGGACAATCGAGCAGTACTTC. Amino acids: CASKGGLGTGTIEQYF.

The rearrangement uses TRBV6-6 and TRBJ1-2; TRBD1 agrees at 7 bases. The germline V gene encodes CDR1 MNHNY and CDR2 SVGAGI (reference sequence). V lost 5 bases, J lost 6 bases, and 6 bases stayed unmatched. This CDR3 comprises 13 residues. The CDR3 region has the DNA TGTGCCAGCAGTCGCTACAGGGGACATGGCTACACCTTC. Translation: CASSRYRGHGYTF.

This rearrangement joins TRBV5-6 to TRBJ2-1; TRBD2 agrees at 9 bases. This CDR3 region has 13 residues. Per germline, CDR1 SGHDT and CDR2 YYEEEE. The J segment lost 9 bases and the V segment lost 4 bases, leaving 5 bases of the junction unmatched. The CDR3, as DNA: TGTGCCAGCAGCCCCGGGACTAGCTTTGAGCAGTTCTTC. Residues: CASSPGTSFEQFF. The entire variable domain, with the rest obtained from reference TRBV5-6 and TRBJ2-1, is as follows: DAGVTQSPTHLIKTRGQQVTLRCSPKSGHDTVSWYQQALGQGPQFIFQYYEEEERQRGNFPDRFSGHQFPNYSSELNVNALLLGDSALYLCASSPGTSFEQFFGPGTRLTVL.

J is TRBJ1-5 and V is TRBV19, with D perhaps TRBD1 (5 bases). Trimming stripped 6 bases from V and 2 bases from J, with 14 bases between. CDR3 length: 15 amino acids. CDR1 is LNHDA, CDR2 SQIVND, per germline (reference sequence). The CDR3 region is CASRPGGVGNQPQHF. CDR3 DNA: TGTGCCAGTAGACCCGGGGGGGTGGGCAATCAGCCCCAGCATTTT.

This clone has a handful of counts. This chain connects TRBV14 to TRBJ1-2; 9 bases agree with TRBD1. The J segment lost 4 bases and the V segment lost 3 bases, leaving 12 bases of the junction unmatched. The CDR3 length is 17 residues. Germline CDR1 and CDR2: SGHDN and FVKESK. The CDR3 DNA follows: TGTGCCAGCAGCCATTCGACAGGGGGGCGCCTCCTCTATGGCTACACCTTC. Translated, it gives CASSHSTGGRLLYGYTF.

The CDR3 region has the DNA TGTGCCTGGAGTGTAGTCGGGACATCAAATCAGCCCCAGCATTTT. Amino acid sequence: CAWSVVGTSNQPQHF. The J gene is TRBJ1-5, the V gene TRBV30; D may be TRBD1 (6 bases). The CDR3 runs 15 residues. CDR1 GTSNPN and CDR2 SVGIG come from the germline V gene (reference sequence). V was cut by 0 bases and J by 4 bases, with 13 bases left in between.

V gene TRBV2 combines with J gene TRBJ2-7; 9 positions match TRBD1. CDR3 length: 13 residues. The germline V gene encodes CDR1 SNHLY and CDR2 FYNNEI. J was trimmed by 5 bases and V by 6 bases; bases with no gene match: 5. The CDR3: CASSWDRVDEQYF. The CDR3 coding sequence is TGTGCCAGCAGCTGGGACAGGGTCGACGAGCAGTACTTC.